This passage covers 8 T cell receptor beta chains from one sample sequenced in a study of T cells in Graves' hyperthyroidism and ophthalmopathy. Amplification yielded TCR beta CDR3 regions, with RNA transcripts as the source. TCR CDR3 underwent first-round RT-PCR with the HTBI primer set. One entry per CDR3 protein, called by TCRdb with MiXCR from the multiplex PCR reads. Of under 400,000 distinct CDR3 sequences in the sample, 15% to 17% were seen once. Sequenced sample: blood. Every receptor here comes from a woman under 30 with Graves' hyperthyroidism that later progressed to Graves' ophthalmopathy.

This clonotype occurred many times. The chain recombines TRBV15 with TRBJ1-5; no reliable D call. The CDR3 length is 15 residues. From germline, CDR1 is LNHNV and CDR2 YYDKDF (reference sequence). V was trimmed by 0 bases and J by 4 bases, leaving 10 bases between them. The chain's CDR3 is CATSRDRSMNQPQHF. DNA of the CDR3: TGTGCCACCAGCAGAGATAGGTCAATGAATCAGCCCCAGCATTTT.

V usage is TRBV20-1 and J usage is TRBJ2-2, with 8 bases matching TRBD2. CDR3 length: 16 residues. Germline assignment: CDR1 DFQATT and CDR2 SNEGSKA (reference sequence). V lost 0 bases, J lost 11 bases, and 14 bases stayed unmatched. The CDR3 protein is CSARDVAAGVAEELFF. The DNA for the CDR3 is TGCAGTGCTAGAGATGTCGCAGCGGGAGTCGCGGAAGAGCTGTTTTTT.

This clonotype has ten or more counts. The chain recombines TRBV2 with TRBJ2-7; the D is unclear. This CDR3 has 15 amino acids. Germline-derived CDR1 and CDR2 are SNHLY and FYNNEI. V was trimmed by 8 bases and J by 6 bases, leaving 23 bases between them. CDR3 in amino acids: CASRISGAPLREQYF. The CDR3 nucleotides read TGTGCCAGCCGAATCTCCGGTGCTCCTCTACGCGAGCAGTACTTC.

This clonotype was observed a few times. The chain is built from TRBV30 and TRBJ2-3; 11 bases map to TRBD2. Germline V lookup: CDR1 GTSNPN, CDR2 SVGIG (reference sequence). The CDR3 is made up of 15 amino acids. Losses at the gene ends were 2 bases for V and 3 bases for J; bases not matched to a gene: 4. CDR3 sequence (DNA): TGTGCCTGGAGTATACTAGCGGGAGTTACAGATACGCAGTATTTT. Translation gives CAWSILAGVTDTQYF.

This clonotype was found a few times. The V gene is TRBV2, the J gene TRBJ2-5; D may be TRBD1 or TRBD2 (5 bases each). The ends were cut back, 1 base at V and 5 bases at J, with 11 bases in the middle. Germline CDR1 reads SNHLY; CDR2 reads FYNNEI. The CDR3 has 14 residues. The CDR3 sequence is CASSEGGAGETQYF. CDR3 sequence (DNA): TGTGCCAGCAGTGAAGGAGGGGCTGGGGAGACCCAGTACTTC. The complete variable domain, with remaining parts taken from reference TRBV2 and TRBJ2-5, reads EPEVTQTPSHQVTQMGQEVILRCVPISNHLYFYWYRQILGQKVEFLVSFYNNEISEKSEIFDDQFSVERPDGSNFTLKIRSTKLEDSAMYFCASSEGGAGETQYFGPGTRLLVL.

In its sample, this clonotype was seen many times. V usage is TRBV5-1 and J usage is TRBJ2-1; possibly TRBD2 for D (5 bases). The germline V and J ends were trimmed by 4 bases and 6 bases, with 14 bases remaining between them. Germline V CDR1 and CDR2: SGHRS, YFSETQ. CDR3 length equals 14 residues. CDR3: CASSPTGLTNEQFF. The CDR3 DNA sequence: TGCGCCAGCAGCCCGACCGGACTTACCAATGAGCAGTTCTTC. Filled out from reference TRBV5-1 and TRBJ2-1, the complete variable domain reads KAGVTQTPRYLIKTRGQQVTLSCSPISGHRSVSWYQQTPGQGLQFLFEYFSETQRNKGNFPGRFSGRQFSNSRSEMNVSTLELGDSALYLCASSPTGLTNEQFFGPGTRLTVL.

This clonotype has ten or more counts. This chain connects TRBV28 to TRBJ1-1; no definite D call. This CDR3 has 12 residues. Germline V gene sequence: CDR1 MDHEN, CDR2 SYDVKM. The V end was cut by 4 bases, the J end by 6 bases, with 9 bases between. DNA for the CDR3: TGTGCCAGCAGTTCCATTTACTCTGAAGCTTTCTTT. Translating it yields CASSSIYSEAFF.

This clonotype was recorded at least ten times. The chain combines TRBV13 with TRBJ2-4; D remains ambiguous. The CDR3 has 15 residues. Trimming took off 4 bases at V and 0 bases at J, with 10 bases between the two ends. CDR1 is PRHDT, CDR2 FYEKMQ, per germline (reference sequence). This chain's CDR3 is CASSSERKAKNIQYF. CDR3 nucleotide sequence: TGTGCCAGCAGCTCGGAGCGTAAAGCCAAAAACATTCAGTACTTC.